This is a list of T cell receptor beta chains from one sample in a study of blood T cell repertoires in COVID-19. Using immunoSEQ multiplex PCR, the repertoire was profiled, and TCRdb retains in-frame clones only, with some absent. The sample records about 180,000 clones, roughly 85% being singletons. Sequencing used PBMCs or T cells enriched from blood (not recorded which). The receptors were sampled from a woman younger than 30 who had recovered from COVID-19. CDR3s include the opening cysteine and the closing phenylalanine or tryptophan. A D gene is named only where the DNA matches it firmly. Some rows have no size entry. The others give once, few or many, or a class for an expanded clone.

D gene: NA
V gene: TRBV14
clone size: NA
J gene: TRBJ1-1
CDR3 protein: CASSQLLVNTEAFF
CDR3 DNA: TGTGCCAGCAGCCAACTATTAGTGAACACTGAAGCTTTCTTT

D gene: NA
V gene: TRBV2
clone size: NA
J gene: TRBJ1-1
CDR3 protein: CASSELSAFF
CDR3 DNA: TGTGCCAGCAGCGAACTATCAGCTTTCTTT

D gene: NA
V gene: TRBV7-2
clone size: NA
J gene: TRBJ2-5
CDR3 protein: CASSSLTGYQETQYF
CDR3 DNA: TGTGCCAGCAGCTCCCTAACAGGGTACCAAGAGACCCAGTACTTC

D gene: TRBD1
V gene: TRBV7-9
clone size: NA
J gene: TRBJ2-7
CDR3 protein: CASSYRGGTGAYEQYF
CDR3 DNA: TGTGCCAGCAGCTACCGTGGGGGGACAGGGGCCTACGAGCAGTACTTC

D gene: TRBD1
V gene: TRBV25-1
clone size: NA
J gene: TRBJ2-1
CDR3 protein: CASSANDRVAYNEQFF
CDR3 DNA: TGTGCCAGCAGTGCAAACGACAGGGTGGCCTACAATGAGCAGTTCTTC

D gene: TRBD1
V gene: TRBV6-2/TRBV6-3
clone size: NA
J gene: TRBJ1-1
CDR3 protein: CASSLITGGGTEAFF
CDR3 DNA: TGTGCCAGCAGCCTAATAACAGGGGGGGGTACTGAAGCTTTCTTT

D gene: TRBD1
V gene: TRBV7-9
clone size: NA
J gene: TRBJ2-7
CDR3 protein: CASSQLLGQELEQYF
CDR3 DNA: TGTGCCAGCAGCCAACTGCTGGGACAGGAGCTTGAGCAGTACTTC

D gene: NA
V gene: TRBV12-3/TRBV12-4
clone size: NA
J gene: TRBJ2-3
CDR3 protein: CASATHSADTQYF
CDR3 DNA: TGTGCCAGCGCTACGCATAGCGCAGATACGCAGTATTTT

D gene: NA
V gene: TRBV7-2
clone size: NA
J gene: TRBJ1-2
CDR3 protein: CASSTLQGLDGYTF
CDR3 DNA: TGTGCCAGCAGCACCCTTCAGGGGTTGGATGGCTACACCTTC

D gene: NA
V gene: TRBV18
clone size: NA
J gene: TRBJ2-1
CDR3 protein: CASSRQKESSYNEQFF
CDR3 DNA: TGTGCCAGCTCACGGCAGAAGGAGTCCTCCTACAATGAGCAGTTCTTC

D gene: NA
V gene: TRBV27
clone size: once
J gene: TRBJ2-7
CDR3 protein: CASSLLGRTPTTYEQYF
CDR3 DNA: TGTGCCAGCAGTTTATTAGGTAGGACACCCACAACGTACGAGCAGTACTTC

D gene: TRBD1
V gene: TRBV6-5
clone size: NA
J gene: TRBJ2-1
CDR3 protein: CASSSGQGVVNEQFF
CDR3 DNA: TGTGCCAGCAGTTCGGGACAGGGGGTAGTAAATGAGCAGTTCTTC

D gene: NA
V gene: TRBV3-1/TRBV3-2
clone size: NA
J gene: TRBJ1-2
CDR3 protein: CASRHTGQDGYTF
CDR3 DNA: TGTGCCAGCAGACATACAGGGCAGGATGGCTACACCTTC

D gene: NA
V gene: TRBV5-1
clone size: NA
J gene: TRBJ1-5
CDR3 protein: CASSPSGISNQPQHF
CDR3 DNA: TGCGCCAGCAGCCCCTCAGGGATCAGCAATCAGCCCCAGCATTTT

D gene: TRBD2
V gene: TRBV28
clone size: NA
J gene: TRBJ2-5
CDR3 protein: CASSSSLAGRETQYF
CDR3 DNA: TGTGCCAGCAGTAGTTCCCTAGCGGGGAGGGAGACCCAGTACTTC

D gene: TRBD1
V gene: TRBV6-4
clone size: NA
J gene: TRBJ1-2
CDR3 protein: CASSAGQGSYGYTF
CDR3 DNA: TGTGCCAGCAGTGCCGGACAGGGAAGCTATGGCTACACCTTC

D gene: TRBD2
V gene: TRBV2
clone size: NA
J gene: TRBJ2-3
CDR3 protein: CASSGSGDGTDTQYF
CDR3 DNA: TGTGCCAGCAGCGGGAGCGGGGACGGCACAGATACGCAGTATTTT

D gene: NA
V gene: TRBV30
clone size: NA
J gene: TRBJ2-3
CDR3 protein: CARGEADTQYF
CDR3 DNA: TGTGCCCGAGGGGAGGCAGATACGCAGTATTTT

D gene: NA
V gene: TRBV20-1
clone size: NA
J gene: TRBJ1-2
CDR3 protein: CSARGDYTF
CDR3 DNA: TGCAGTGCTAGAGGAGACTACACCTTC

D gene: NA
V gene: TRBV19
clone size: NA
J gene: TRBJ1-1
CDR3 protein: CASSTSPTGNTEAFF
CDR3 DNA: TGTGCCAGTAGTACCAGCCCCACGGGGAACACTGAAGCTTTCTTT

D gene: TRBD1
V gene: TRBV12-3/TRBV12-4
clone size: NA
J gene: TRBJ1-1
CDR3 protein: CASTTGGGTEAFF
CDR3 DNA: TGTGCCAGCACGACAGGGGGCGGCACTGAAGCTTTCTTT

D gene: NA
V gene: TRBV2
clone size: NA
J gene: TRBJ2-3
CDR3 protein: CASSPAGAGRDTQYF
CDR3 DNA: TGTGCCAGCAGTCCGGCCGGAGCAGGGAGGGATACGCAGTATTTT

D gene: TRBD1
V gene: TRBV27
clone size: NA
J gene: TRBJ1-1
CDR3 protein: CASSLWTGRMNTEAFF
CDR3 DNA: TGTGCCAGCAGTTTATGGACAGGGCGAATGAACACTGAAGCTTTCTTT

D gene: NA
V gene: TRBV28
clone size: NA
J gene: TRBJ2-3
CDR3 protein: CASSPEAEARTYF
CDR3 DNA: TGTGCCAGCAGCCCTGAAGCCGAGGCCCGCACGTATTTT

D gene: TRBD1
V gene: TRBV6-5
clone size: NA
J gene: TRBJ1-2
CDR3 protein: CATSWGQKNGYTF
CDR3 DNA: TGTGCCACCTCCTGGGGACAGAAGAATGGCTACACCTTC

D gene: TRBD1
V gene: TRBV5-1
clone size: NA
J gene: TRBJ1-1
CDR3 protein: CASSSQGAAFF
CDR3 DNA: TGCGCCAGCAGCTCACAGGGGGCAGCTTTCTTT

D gene: NA
V gene: TRBV20-1
clone size: NA
J gene: TRBJ1-3
CDR3 protein: CSASGGVGTGNTIYF
CDR3 DNA: TGCAGTGCTAGTGGCGGTGTCGGAACTGGAAACACCATATATTTT

D gene: NA
V gene: TRBV4-3
clone size: NA
J gene: TRBJ2-3
CDR3 protein: CASSQERGGVATDTQYF
CDR3 DNA: TGCGCCAGCAGCCAAGAGAGGGGGGGTGTAGCGACAGATACGCAGTATTTT

D gene: NA
V gene: TRBV3-1/TRBV3-2
clone size: NA
J gene: TRBJ1-2
CDR3 protein: CASSPGLVGGYGYTF
CDR3 DNA: TGTGCCAGCAGCCCCGGACTAGTCGGAGGGTATGGCTACACCTTC

D gene: TRBD1
V gene: TRBV2
clone size: NA
J gene: TRBJ2-3
CDR3 protein: CASRGQGTSTDTQYF
CDR3 DNA: TGTGCCAGCAGGGGACAGGGGACTAGCACAGATACGCAGTATTTT

D gene: NA
V gene: TRBV5-4
clone size: few
J gene: TRBJ1-6
CDR3 protein: CASSLSMSSYNSPLHF
CDR3 DNA: TGTGCCAGCAGCTTGAGCATGAGCTCCTATAATTCACCCCTCCACTTT

D gene: NA
V gene: TRBV3-1/TRBV3-2
clone size: few
J gene: TRBJ1-3
CDR3 protein: CASSPRQTPSGNTIYF
CDR3 DNA: TGTGCCAGCAGCCCACGACAAACCCCCTCTGGAAACACCATATATTTT

D gene: TRBD1
V gene: TRBV19
clone size: NA
J gene: TRBJ2-2
CDR3 protein: CASSKGQGINGELFF
CDR3 DNA: TGTGCCAGTAGTAAGGGACAGGGTATTAACGGGGAGCTGTTTTTT

D gene: TRBD1
V gene: TRBV5-1
clone size: NA
J gene: TRBJ1-2
CDR3 protein: CASSLSPGQGGTGYGYTF
CDR3 DNA: TGCGCCAGCAGCTTGAGCCCGGGACAGGGTGGGACGGGCTATGGCTACACCTTC

D gene: NA
V gene: TRBV6-5
clone size: few
J gene: TRBJ1-1
CDR3 protein: CASSYSGERIEAFF
CDR3 DNA: TGTGCCAGCAGTTACTCTGGTGAGAGAATTGAAGCTTTCTTT

D gene: NA
V gene: TRBV11-2
clone size: NA
J gene: TRBJ2-7
CDR3 protein: CASSWTYNTYEQYF
CDR3 DNA: TGTGCCAGCAGCTGGACTTACAATACCTACGAGCAGTACTTC

D gene: TRBD1
V gene: TRBV19
clone size: NA
J gene: TRBJ1-5
CDR3 protein: CASSIVGTGVKPQHF
CDR3 DNA: TGTGCCAGTAGTATAGTGGGGACAGGGGTAAAGCCCCAGCATTTT

D gene: NA
V gene: TRBV7-8
clone size: NA
J gene: TRBJ1-5
CDR3 protein: CASSLLDPNYSNQPQHF
CDR3 DNA: TGTGCCAGCAGCCTCCTTGACCCAAACTATAGCAATCAGCCCCAGCATTTT

D gene: NA
V gene: TRBV30
clone size: NA
J gene: TRBJ1-2
CDR3 protein: CAWRYRVYGYTF
CDR3 DNA: TGTGCCTGGAGATATAGAGTCTATGGCTACACCTTC

D gene: NA
V gene: TRBV30
clone size: NA
J gene: TRBJ1-1
CDR3 protein: CAWTKDSPGYTEAFF
CDR3 DNA: TGTGCCTGGACCAAGGACAGCCCGGGGTACACTGAAGCTTTCTTT

D gene: NA
V gene: TRBV7-8
clone size: NA
J gene: TRBJ2-1
CDR3 protein: CASSLAMTGKQFF
CDR3 DNA: TGTGCCAGCAGCTTAGCCATGACGGGTAAGCAGTTCTTC

D gene: NA
V gene: TRBV11-3
clone size: NA
J gene: TRBJ2-2
CDR3 protein: CASSLGVAGELFF
CDR3 DNA: TGTGCCAGCAGCTTAGGCGTGGCCGGGGAGCTGTTTTTT

D gene: NA
V gene: TRBV7-2
clone size: NA
J gene: TRBJ2-5
CDR3 protein: CASSPQETQYF
CDR3 DNA: TGTGCCAGCAGCCCTCAAGAGACCCAGTACTTC

D gene: NA
V gene: TRBV19
clone size: NA
J gene: TRBJ1-1
CDR3 protein: CASSGRGINTEAFF
CDR3 DNA: TGTGCCAGTAGCGGACGGGGGATAAACACTGAAGCTTTCTTT

D gene: NA
V gene: TRBV13
clone size: NA
J gene: TRBJ2-5
CDR3 protein: CASSLGTQQETQYF
CDR3 DNA: TGTGCCAGCAGCTTAGGGACACAGCAAGAGACCCAGTACTTC

D gene: TRBD1
V gene: TRBV28
clone size: once
J gene: TRBJ2-5
CDR3 protein: CAGGMTGQGETQYF
CDR3 DNA: TGTGCCGGGGGGATGACGGGACAGGGAGAGACCCAGTACTTC

D gene: NA
V gene: TRBV6-5
clone size: NA
J gene: TRBJ2-1
CDR3 protein: CASSYEYGGNEQFF
CDR3 DNA: TGTGCCAGCAGTTACGAGTATGGGGGGAATGAGCAGTTCTTC

D gene: NA
V gene: TRBV18
clone size: NA
J gene: TRBJ1-2
CDR3 protein: CASSSSQGRGGYTF
CDR3 DNA: TGTGCCAGCTCATCTTCACAGGGAAGGGGGGGCTACACCTTC

D gene: NA
V gene: TRBV28
clone size: NA
J gene: TRBJ1-1
CDR3 protein: CASSFHSGVMNTEAFF
CDR3 DNA: TGTGCCAGCAGTTTTCACTCGGGGGTGATGAACACTGAAGCTTTCTTT

D gene: TRBD2
V gene: TRBV11-2
clone size: NA
J gene: TRBJ2-3
CDR3 protein: CASSLLTSGGGAGDTQYF
CDR3 DNA: TGTGCCAGCAGCTTGCTTACGTCTGGCGGGGGGGCAGGGGATACGCAGTATTTT